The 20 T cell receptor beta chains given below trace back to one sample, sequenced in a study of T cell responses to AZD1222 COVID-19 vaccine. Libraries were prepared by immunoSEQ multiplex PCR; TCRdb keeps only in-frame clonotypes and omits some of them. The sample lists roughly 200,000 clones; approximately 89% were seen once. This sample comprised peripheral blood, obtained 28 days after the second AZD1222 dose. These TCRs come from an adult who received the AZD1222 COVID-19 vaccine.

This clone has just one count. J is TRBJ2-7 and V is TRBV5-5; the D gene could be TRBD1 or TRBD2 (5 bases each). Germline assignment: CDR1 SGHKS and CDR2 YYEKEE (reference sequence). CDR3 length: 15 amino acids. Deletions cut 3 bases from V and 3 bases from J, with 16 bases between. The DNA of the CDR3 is TGTGCCAGCAGCTATCCCCCGGGACGAGACTACGAGCAGTACTTC. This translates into CASSYPPGRDYEQYF.

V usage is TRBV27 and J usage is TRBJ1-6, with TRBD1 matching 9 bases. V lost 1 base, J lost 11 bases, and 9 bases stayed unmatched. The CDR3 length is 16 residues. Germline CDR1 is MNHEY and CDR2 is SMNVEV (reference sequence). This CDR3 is CASSLLGTGSGPPLHF. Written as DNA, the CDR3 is TGTGCCAGCAGTTTATTAGGGACAGGGAGCGGTCCACCCCTCCACTTT.

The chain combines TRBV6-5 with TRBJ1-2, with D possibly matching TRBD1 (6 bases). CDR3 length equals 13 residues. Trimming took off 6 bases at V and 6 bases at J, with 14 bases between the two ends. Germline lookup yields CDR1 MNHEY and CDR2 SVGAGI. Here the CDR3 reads CASSVAGVDGYTF. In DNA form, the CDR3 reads TGTGCCAGCAGCGTAGCAGGGGTCGATGGCTACACCTTC.

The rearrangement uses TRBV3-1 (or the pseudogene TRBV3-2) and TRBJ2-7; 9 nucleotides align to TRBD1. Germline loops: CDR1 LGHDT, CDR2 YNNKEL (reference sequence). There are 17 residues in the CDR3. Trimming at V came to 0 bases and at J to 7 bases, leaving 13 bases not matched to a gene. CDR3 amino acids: CASSQDVRTGALEEQYF. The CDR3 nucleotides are TGTGCCAGCAGCCAAGATGTCCGGACAGGGGCTCTAGAAGAGCAGTACTTC.

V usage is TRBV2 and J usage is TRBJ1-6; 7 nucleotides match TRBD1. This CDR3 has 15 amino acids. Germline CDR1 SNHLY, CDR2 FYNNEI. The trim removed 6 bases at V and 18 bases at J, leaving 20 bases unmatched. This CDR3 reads CASRQLRGAKDGDHF. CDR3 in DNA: TGTGCCAGCAGACAACTCAGGGGGGCAAAGGACGGGGACCACTTT.

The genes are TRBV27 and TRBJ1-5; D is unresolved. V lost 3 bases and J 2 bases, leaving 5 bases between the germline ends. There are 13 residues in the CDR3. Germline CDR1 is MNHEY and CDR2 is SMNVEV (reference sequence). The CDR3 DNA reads TGTGCCAGCAGTTTCCGGCGCAATCAGCCCCAGCATTTT. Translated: CASSFRRNQPQHF.

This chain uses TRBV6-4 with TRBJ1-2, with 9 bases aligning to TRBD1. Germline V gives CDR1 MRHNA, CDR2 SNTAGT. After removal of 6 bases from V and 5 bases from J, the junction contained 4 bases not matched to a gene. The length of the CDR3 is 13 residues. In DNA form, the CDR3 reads TGTGCCAGCAGAGCCGGGACAGGGTATGGCTACACCTTC. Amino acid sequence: CASRAGTGYGYTF.

CDR3 loop: CASSFSSGADGELFF. The CDR3 DNA reads as TGTGCCAGCAGCTTCTCTAGCGGGGCTGACGGGGAGCTGTTTTTT. The rearrangement joins TRBV7-3 to TRBJ2-2; 9 bases align to TRBD2. From germline, CDR1 is SGHTA and CDR2 FQGTGA. The trim removed 3 bases at V and 7 bases at J, leaving 6 bases unmatched. CDR3 length: 15 amino acids.

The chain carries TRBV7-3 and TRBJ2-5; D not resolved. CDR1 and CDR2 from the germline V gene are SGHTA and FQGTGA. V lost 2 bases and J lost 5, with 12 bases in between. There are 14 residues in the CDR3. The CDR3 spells CASSLDGPRETQYF. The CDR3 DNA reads TGTGCCAGCAGCTTAGACGGGCCACGGGAGACCCAGTACTTC.

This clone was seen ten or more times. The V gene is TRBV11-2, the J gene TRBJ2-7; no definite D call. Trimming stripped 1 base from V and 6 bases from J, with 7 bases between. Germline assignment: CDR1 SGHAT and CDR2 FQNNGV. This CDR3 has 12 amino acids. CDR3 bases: TGTGCCAGCAGCTTAGGGTGGTTCGAGCAGTACTTC. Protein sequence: CASSLGWFEQYF.

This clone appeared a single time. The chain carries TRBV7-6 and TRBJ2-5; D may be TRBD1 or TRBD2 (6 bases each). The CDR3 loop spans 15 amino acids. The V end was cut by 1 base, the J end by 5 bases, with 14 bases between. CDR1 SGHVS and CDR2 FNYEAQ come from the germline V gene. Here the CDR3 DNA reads TGTGCCAGCAGCTTAGAGGTCGGGGGCCGGGAGACCCAGTACTTC. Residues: CASSLEVGGRETQYF.

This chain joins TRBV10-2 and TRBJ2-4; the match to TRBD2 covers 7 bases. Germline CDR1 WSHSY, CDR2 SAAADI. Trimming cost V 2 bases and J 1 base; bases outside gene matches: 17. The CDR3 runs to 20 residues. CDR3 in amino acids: CASSELRLASTRTAKNIQYF. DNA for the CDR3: TGCGCCAGCAGTGAGCTAAGACTAGCTTCCACCCGGACGGCCAAAAACATTCAGTACTTC.

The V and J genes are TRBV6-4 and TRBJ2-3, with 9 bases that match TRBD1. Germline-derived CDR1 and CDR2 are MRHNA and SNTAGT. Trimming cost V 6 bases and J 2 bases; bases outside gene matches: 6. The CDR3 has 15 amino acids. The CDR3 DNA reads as TGTGCCAGCAGACCAACAGGGGGCTCCACAGATACGCAGTATTTT. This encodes CASRPTGGSTDTQYF.

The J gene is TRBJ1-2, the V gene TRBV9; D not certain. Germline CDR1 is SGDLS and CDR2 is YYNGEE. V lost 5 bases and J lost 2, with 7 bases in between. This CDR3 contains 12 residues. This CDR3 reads CASSHENYGYTF. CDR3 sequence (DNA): TGTGCCAGCAGTCACGAGAACTATGGCTACACCTTC.

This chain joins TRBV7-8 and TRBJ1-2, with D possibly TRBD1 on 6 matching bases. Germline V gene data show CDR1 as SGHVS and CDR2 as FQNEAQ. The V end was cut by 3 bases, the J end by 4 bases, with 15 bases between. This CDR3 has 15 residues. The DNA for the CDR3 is TGTGCCAGCAGCTTTGCTGGAACAGGGAGCTATGGCTACACCTTC. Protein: CASSFAGTGSYGYTF.

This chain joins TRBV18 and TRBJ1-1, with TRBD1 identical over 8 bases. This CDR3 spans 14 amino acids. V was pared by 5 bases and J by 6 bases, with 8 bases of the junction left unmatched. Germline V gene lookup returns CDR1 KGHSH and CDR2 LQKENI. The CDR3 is CASSLRQGLSEAFF. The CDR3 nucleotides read TGTGCCAGCTCATTGCGACAGGGGTTATCTGAAGCTTTCTTT.

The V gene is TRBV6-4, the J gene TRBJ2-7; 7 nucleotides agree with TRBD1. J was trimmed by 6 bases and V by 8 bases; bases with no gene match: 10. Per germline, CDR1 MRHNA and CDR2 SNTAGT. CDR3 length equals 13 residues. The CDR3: CASGRDSLSEQYF. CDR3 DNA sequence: TGTGCCAGCGGAAGGGACAGCCTTTCCGAGCAGTACTTC.

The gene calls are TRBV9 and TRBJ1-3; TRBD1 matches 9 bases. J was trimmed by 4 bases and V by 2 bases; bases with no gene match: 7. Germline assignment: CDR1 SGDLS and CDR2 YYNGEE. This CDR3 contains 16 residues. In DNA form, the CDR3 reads TGTGCCAGCAGCGTTACCGGGACAGGGAAAGGAAACACCATATATTTT. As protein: CASSVTGTGKGNTIYF.

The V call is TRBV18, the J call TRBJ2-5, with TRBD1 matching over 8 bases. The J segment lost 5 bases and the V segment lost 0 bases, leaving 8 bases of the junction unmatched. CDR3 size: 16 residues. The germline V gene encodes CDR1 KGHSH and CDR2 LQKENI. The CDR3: CASSPPSQGARETQYF. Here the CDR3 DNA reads TGTGCCAGCTCACCACCGAGCCAGGGGGCAAGGGAGACCCAGTACTTC.

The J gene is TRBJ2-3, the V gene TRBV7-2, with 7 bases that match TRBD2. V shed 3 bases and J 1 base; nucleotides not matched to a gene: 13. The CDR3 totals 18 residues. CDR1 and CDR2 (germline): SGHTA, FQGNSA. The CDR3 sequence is CASSFLPSGLVGTDTQYF. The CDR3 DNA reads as TGTGCCAGCAGCTTCCTTCCCTCTGGACTAGTGGGCACAGATACGCAGTATTTT.